The clone carrying this T cell receptor beta chain was seen ten or more times. The data originate from a study of regulatory T cells in long-lasting Graves disease. Libraries of TCR beta came from iRepertoire HTBI primers plus Arm-PCR of CDR3 regions. TCRdb used MiXCR to reprocess the multiplex PCR reads, holding one entry per CDR3 protein. The data contain some 460,000 distinct CDR3 sequences, 15% to 20% of them seen just once; the ten biggest clones take up 10% to 15%. Time point specified: newly diagnosed GD, antithyroid drugs for less than 3 months. Following extraction of RNA from PBMCs, that RNA was used to make the TCR library. Graves' disease diagnosis relied on American Thyroid Association guidelines. Germline loops: CDR1 SGHAT, CDR2 FQNNGV. The CDR3 is 13 amino acids. Between the trimmed V and J ends, which lost 5 bases and 6 bases, there was a span of 13 bases. These same records also appear under a second study, on T cells in Graves' hyperthyroidism and ophthalmopathy. Per that paper: The definition of stable Graves' hyperthyroidism was no ophthalmopathy progression within 18 months. From stable hyperthyroidism, ophthalmopathy was set apart by a 13 V-J model.

This rearrangement joins TRBV11-2 to TRBJ2-5; D is possibly TRBD1 or TRBD2 (5 bases each). The TCR sequence derives from a man aged 40-49 years with Graves disease. The specimen was peripheral blood mononuclear cells (PBMCs), collected at new diagnosis, from a patient treated with antithyroid drugs. The CDR3 DNA follows: TGTGCCAGCAGCCGGGGACGGCAAAAGACCCAGTACTTC. Its translation: CASSRGRQKTQYF.